These 4 T cell receptor beta chains came from one sample sequenced in a study of T cell repertoires in cytomegalovirus infection. A single record per CDR3 protein comes from TCRdb applying MiXCR to the reads. The sample has some 600,000 distinct CDR3 sequences; approximately 25% are singletons. The specimen was CD8+ T cells from PBMCs. All receptors derive from a human donor in good health (CMV status not recorded). Some clones in this sample may be carry-over from other donors' samples.

With regard to this clonotype: The conserved phenylalanine or tryptophan is not found at the CDR3 terminus, so this likely reflects a read error. J is TRBJ2-2 and V is TRBV5-1; D tentatively reads TRBD1 or TRBD2 (5 bases each). CDR1 is SGHRS and CDR2 is YFSETQ in the germline V gene. The CDR3 spans 12 residues. CDR3 in DNA: TGCGCCAGCAGCTTGGTGGCCGGGGCGCTGTTTTGT. It translates to CASSLVAGALFC.

This clonotype was detected a few times. The chain has TRBV6-1 and TRBJ2-1; D assignment may be TRBD1 or TRBD2 (5 bases each). CDR1 and CDR2 (germline): MNHNS, SASEGT. V was cut by 6 bases and J by 1 base, with 22 bases left in between. The CDR3 is made up of 18 amino acids. CDR3 region: CASSNRDGEPLSYNEQFF. The CDR3 nucleotides read TGTGCCAGCAGCAACCGGGACGGAGAACCCCTTTCCTACAATGAGCAGTTCTTC.

J is TRBJ2-6 and V is TRBV5-8; possibly TRBD1 for D (5 bases). The CDR3 runs to 15 residues. Trimming stripped 5 bases from V and 4 bases from J, with 13 bases between. Germline V gives CDR1 SGHTS, CDR2 YDEGEE. CDR3 bases: TGTGCCAGCAGGCTACAGGCGTCCGGGGCCAACGTCCTGACTTTC. This codes for CASRLQASGANVLTF.

This clonotype was observed a few times. V usage is TRBV20-1 and J usage is TRBJ2-2; D ambiguous. CDR1 DFQATT and CDR2 SNEGSKA come from the germline V gene (reference sequence). This CDR3 region has 12 residues. Trimming stripped 2 bases from V and 3 bases from J, with 4 bases between. The CDR3 is CSARSDTGELFF. The CDR3 DNA reads as TGCAGTGCTAGATCAGACACCGGGGAGCTGTTTTTT.